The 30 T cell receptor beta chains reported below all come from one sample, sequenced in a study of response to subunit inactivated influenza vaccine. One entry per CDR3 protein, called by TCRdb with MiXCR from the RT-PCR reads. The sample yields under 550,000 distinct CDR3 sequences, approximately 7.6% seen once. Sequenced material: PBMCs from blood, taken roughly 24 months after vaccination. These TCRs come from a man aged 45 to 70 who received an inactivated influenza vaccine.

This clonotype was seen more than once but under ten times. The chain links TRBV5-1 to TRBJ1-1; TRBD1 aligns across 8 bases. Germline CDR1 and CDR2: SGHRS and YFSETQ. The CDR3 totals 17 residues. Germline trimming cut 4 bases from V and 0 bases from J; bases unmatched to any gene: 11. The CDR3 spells CASSIVGQGRVNTEAFF. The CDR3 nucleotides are TGCGCCAGCAGCATTGTCGGACAGGGTCGGGTGAACACTGAAGCTTTCTTT.

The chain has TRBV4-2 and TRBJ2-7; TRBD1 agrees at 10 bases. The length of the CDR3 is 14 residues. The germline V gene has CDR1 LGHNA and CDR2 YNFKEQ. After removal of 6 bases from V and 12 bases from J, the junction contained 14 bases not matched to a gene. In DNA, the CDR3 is TGTGCCAGCAGAGGACCGGGACAGGGGATCTCTCTGTACTTC. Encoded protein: CASRGPGQGISLYF.

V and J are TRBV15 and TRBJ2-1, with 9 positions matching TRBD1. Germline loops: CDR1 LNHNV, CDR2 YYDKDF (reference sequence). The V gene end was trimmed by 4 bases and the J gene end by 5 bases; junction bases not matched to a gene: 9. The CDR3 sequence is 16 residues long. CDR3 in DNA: TGTGCCACCAGCACCTCCCCGGGACAGGGTGACAATGAGCAGTTCTTC. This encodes CATSTSPGQGDNEQFF. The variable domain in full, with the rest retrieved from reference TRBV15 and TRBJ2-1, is DAMVIQNPRYQVTQFGKPVTLSCSQTLNHNVMYWYQQKSSQAPKLLFHYYDKDFNNEADTPDNFQSRRPNTSFCFLDIRSPGLGDTAMYLCATSTSPGQGDNEQFFGPGTRLTVL.

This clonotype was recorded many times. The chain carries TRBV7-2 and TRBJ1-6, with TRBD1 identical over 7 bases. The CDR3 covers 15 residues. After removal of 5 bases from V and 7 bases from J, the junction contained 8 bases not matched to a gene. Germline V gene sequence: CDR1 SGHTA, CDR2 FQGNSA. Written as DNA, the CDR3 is TGTGCCAGCAGCACCGCCGGGACAGAAAATTCACCCCTCCACTTT. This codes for CASSTAGTENSPLHF.

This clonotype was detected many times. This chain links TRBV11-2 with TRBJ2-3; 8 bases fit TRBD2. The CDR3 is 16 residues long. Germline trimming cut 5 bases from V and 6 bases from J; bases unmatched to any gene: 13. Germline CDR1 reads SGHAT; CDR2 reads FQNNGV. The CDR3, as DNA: TGTGCCAGCAGCGTCCCCTTCGGGAGGGGGAGGGATACGCAGTATTTT. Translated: CASSVPFGRGRDTQYF.

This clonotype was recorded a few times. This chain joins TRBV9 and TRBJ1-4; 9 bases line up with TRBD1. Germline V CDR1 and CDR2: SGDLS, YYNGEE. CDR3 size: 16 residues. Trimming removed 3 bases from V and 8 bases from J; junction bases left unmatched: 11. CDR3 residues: CASSATTGGGSEKLFF. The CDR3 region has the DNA TGTGCCAGCAGCGCAACAACAGGGGGCGGGAGCGAAAAACTGTTTTTT.

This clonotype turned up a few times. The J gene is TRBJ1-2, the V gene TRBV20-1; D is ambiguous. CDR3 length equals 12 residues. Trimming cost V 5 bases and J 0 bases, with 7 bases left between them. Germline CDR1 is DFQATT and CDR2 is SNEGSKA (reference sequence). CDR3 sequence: CSAPPPNYGYTF. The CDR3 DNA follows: TGCAGTGCTCCACCTCCTAACTATGGCTACACCTTC.

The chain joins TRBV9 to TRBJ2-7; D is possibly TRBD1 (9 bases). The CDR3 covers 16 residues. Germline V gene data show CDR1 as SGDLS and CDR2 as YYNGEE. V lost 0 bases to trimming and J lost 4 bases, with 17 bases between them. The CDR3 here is CASSVGGTGTRYEQYF. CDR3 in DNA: TGTGCCAGCAGCGTAGGAGGGACAGGGACTAGGTACGAGCAGTACTTC. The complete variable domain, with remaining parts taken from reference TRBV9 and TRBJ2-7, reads DSGVTQTPKHLITATGQRVTLRCSPRSGDLSVYWYQQSLDQGLQFLIQYYNGEERAKGNILERFSAQQFPDLHSELNLSSLELGDSALYFCASSVGGTGTRYEQYFGPGTRLTVT.

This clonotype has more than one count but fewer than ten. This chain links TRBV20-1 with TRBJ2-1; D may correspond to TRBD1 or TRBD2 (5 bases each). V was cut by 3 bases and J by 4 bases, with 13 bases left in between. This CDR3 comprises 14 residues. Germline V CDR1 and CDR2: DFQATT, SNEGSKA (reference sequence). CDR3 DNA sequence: TGCAGTGCTAGGACCGGGACGGCATACAATGAGCAGTTCTTC. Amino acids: CSARTGTAYNEQFF.

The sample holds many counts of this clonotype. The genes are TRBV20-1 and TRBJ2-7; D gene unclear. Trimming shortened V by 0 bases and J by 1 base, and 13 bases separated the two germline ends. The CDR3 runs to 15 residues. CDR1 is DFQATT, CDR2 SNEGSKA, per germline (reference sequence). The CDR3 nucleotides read TGCAGTGCTAGAGATTTTCGGCTCGGGTCCTACGAGCAGTACTTC. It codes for CSARDFRLGSYEQYF.

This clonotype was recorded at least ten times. CDR3 DNA: TGTGCCAGCAGCTCCGGACAGGGGGCTTGGGAGACCCAGTACTTC. Encoded protein: CASSSGQGAWETQYF. The rearrangement joins TRBV7-9 to TRBJ2-5, with TRBD1 identical over 11 bases. Trimming at V came to 4 bases and at J to 5 bases, leaving 6 bases not matched to a gene. This CDR3 spans 15 amino acids. Germline-derived CDR1 and CDR2 are SEHNR and FQNEAQ (reference sequence). Full variable domain (missing parts from reference TRBV7-9 and TRBJ2-5): DTGVSQNPRHKITKRGQNVTFRCDPISEHNRLYWYRQTLGQGPEFLTYFQNEAQLEKSRLLSDRFSAERPKGSFSTLEIQRTEQGDSAMYLCASSSGQGAWETQYFGPGTRLLVL.

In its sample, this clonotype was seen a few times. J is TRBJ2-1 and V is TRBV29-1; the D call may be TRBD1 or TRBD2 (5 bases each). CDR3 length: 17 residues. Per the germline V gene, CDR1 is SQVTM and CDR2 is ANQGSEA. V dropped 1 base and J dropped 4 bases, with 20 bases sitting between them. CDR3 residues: CSVEGGSSAFLYNEQFF. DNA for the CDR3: TGCAGCGTTGAAGGGGGGTCCTCAGCCTTCCTATACAATGAGCAGTTCTTC.

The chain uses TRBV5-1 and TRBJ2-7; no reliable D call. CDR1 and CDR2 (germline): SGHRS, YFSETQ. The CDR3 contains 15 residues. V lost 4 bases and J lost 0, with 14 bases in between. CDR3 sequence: CASSQGRDHSYEQYF. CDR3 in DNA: TGCGCCAGCAGCCAAGGCAGAGACCACTCCTACGAGCAGTACTTC.

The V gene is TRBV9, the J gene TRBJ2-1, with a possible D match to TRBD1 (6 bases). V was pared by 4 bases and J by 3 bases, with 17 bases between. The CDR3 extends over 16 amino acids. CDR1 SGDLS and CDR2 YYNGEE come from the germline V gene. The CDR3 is CASSLSGTPNYNEQFF. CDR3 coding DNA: TGTGCCAGCAGCCTCTCCGGGACACCTAACTACAATGAGCAGTTCTTC.

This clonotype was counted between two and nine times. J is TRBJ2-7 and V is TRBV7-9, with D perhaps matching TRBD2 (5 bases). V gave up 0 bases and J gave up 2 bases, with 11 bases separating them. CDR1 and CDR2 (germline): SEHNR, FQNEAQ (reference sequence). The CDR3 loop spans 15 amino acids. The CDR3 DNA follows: TGTGCCAGCAGCTTAGCTTACGGGATCGCCTACGAGCAGTACTTC. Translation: CASSLAYGIAYEQYF.

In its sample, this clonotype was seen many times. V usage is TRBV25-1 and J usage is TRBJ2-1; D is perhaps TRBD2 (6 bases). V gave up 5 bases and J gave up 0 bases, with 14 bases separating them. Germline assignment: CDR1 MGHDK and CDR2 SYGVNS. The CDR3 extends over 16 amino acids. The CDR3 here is CASSPFSGSSYNEQFF. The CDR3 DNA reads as TGTGCCAGCAGTCCGTTTAGCGGTAGCTCCTACAATGAGCAGTTCTTC. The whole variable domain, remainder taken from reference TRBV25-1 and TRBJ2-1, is EADIYQTPRYLVIGTGKKITLECSQTMGHDKMYWYQQDPGMELHLIHYSYGVNSTEKGDLSSESTVSRIRTEHFPLTLESARPSHTSQYLCASSPFSGSSYNEQFFGPGTRLTVL.

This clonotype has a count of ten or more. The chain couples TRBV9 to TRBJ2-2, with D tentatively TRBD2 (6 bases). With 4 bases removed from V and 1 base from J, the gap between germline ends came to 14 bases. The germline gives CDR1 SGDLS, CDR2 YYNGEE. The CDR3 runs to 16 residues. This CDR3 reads CASSPRFGGNTGELFF. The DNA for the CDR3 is TGTGCCAGCAGCCCCCGTTTCGGGGGGAACACCGGGGAGCTGTTTTTT.

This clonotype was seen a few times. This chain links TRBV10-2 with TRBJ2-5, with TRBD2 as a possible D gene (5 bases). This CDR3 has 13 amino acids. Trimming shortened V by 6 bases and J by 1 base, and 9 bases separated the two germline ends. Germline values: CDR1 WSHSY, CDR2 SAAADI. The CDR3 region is CASRRVSQETQYF. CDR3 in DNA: TGCGCCAGCAGGCGGGTTTCCCAAGAGACCCAGTACTTC.

The CDR3 DNA reads TGTGCCAGCACTTCGGGCAGGCAGGCAGGCAGCTCTGGAAACACCATATATTTT. It codes for CASTSGRQAGSSGNTIYF. The chain combines TRBV12-3 or TRBV12-4 with TRBJ1-3; D gene ambiguous. CDR3 length: 18 residues. The V and J ends lost 7 bases and 0 bases respectively, with 22 bases between them.

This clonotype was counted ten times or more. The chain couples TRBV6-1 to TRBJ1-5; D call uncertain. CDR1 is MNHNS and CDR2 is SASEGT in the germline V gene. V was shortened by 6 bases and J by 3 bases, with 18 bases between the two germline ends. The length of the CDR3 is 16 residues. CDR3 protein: CASSIEGQINNQPQHF. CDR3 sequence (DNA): TGTGCCAGCAGCATAGAAGGGCAAATAAACAATCAGCCCCAGCATTTT.

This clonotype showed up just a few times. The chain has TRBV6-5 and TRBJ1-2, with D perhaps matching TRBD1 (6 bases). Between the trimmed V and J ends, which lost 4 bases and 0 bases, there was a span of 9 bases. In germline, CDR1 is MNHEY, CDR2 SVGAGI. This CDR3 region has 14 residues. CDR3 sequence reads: CASSWTETNYGYTF. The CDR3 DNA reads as TGTGCCAGCAGTTGGACAGAGACTAACTATGGCTACACCTTC.

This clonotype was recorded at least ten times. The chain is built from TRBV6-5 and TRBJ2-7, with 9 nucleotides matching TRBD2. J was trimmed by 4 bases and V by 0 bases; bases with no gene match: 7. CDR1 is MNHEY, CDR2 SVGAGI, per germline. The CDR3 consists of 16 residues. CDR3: CASSYSSTSGGYEQYF. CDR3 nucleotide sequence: TGTGCCAGCAGTTACTCCTCGACTAGCGGAGGTTACGAGCAGTACTTC.

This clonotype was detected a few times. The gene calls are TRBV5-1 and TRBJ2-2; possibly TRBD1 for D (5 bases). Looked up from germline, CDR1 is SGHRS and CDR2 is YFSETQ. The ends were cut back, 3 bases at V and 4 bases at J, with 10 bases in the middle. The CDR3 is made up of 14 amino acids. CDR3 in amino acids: CASSSETVTGELFF. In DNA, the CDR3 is TGCGCCAGCAGCTCCGAGACAGTCACCGGGGAGCTGTTTTTT.

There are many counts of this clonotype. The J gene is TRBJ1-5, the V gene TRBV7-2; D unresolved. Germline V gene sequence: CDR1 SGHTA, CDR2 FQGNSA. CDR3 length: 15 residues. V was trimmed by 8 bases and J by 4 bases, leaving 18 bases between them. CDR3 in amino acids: CASAIAPMGNQPQHF. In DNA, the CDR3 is TGTGCCAGCGCCATAGCTCCCATGGGTAATCAGCCCCAGCATTTT.

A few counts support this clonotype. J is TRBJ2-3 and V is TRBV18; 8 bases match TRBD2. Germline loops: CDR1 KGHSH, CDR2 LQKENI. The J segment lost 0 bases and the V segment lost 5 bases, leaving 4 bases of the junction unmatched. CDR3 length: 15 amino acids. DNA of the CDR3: TGTGCCAGCTCAGCCCGACTAGCGAGCACAGATACGCAGTATTTT. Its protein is CASSARLASTDTQYF. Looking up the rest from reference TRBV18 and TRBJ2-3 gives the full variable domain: NAGVMQNPRHLVRRRGQEARLRCSPMKGHSHVYWYRQLPEEGLKFMVYLQKENIIDESGMPKERFSAEFPKEGPSILRIQQVVRGDSAAYFCASSARLASTDTQYFGPGTRLTVL.

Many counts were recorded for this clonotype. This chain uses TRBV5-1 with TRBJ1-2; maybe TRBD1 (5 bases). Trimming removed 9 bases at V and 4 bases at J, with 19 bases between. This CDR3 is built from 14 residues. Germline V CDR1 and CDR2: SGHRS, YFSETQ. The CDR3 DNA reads TGCGCCACCTCCGAAGAGGGGTCCACCTATGGCTACACCTTC. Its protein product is CATSEEGSTYGYTF.

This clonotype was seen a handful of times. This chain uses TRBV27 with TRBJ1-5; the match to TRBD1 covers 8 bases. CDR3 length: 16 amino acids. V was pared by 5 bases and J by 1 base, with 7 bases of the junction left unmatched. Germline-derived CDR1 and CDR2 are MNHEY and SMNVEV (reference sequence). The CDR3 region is CASSPRGQASNQPQHF. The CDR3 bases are TGTGCCAGCAGTCCCCGGGGACAGGCGAGCAATCAGCCCCAGCATTTT.

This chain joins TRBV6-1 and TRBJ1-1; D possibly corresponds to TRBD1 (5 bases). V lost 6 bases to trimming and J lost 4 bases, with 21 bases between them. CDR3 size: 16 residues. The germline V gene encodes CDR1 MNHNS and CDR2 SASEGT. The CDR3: CASSPSLGRRGTEAFF. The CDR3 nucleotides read TGTGCCAGCAGCCCCTCCCTTGGCCGGAGGGGCACTGAAGCTTTCTTT.

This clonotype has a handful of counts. CDR3 loop: CASRGGAQETQYF. CDR3 DNA sequence: TGTGCCAGCAGAGGAGGGGCCCAAGAGACCCAGTACTTC. The chain is built from TRBV7-2 and TRBJ2-5, with D possibly matching TRBD2 (6 bases). Trimming pared 6 bases from V and 1 base from J, leaving 9 bases between. In germline, CDR1 is SGHTA, CDR2 FQGNSA. This CDR3 has 13 amino acids.

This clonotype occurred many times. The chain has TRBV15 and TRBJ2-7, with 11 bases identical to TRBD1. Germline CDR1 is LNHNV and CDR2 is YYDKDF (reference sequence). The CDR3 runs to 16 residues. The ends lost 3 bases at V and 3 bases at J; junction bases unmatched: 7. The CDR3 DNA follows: TGTGCCACCAGCAGGGGCGTCGGGACAGGGGGCTACGAGCAGTACTTC. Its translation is CATSRGVGTGGYEQYF.